These 10 T cell receptor beta chains share one sample of origin, sequenced in a study of blood T cells in healthy people across ages. Then a second PCR, running roughly 6 to 12 cycles, was carried out with a sample-barcoded 5' primer and a J-beta primer mix. TCRdb re-called the 5' RACE reads through MiXCR, storing one row per CDR3 protein. The profile shows under 850,000 distinct CDR3 sequences, roughly 40% of them singletons. The sequencing input was blood. The receptor set was obtained from a man aged 18-30 years in good health.

Ten or more counts support this clonotype. This chain links TRBV7-2 with TRBJ2-5, with TRBD2 matching 9 bases. The ends lost 6 bases at V and 1 base at J; junction bases unmatched: 6. CDR3 length equals 15 residues. The germline V gene has CDR1 SGHTA and CDR2 FQGNSA. The CDR3 sequence is CASSPQRGAQETQYF. DNA for the CDR3: TGTGCCAGCAGTCCTCAGCGGGGGGCCCAAGAGACCCAGTACTTC.

The chain carries TRBV25-1 and TRBJ1-1; D unresolved. Germline values: CDR1 MGHDK, CDR2 SYGVNS. The V gene lost 6 bases and the J gene lost 3 bases, with 8 bases spanning the gap. The CDR3 is 12 residues long. CDR3 in amino acids: CASRVGDTEAFF. The CDR3, as DNA: TGTGCCAGCAGGGTGGGCGACACTGAAGCTTTCTTT.

The V gene is TRBV4-3, the J gene TRBJ2-2; D is tentatively TRBD1 or TRBD2 (5 bases each). The germline V gene has CDR1 LGHNA and CDR2 YSLEER. The CDR3 contains 17 residues. V was clipped by 2 bases and J by 5 bases, with 18 bases between them. The CDR3 nucleotides are TGCGCCAGCAGCCAATGGGAACCGGGGCCGGGGACCGGGGAGCTGTTTTTT. It yields the protein CASSQWEPGPGTGELFF.

The chain recombines TRBV7-9 with TRBJ2-1, with 8 positions matching TRBD1. The CDR3 runs 15 residues. Germline values: CDR1 SEHNR, CDR2 FQNEAQ (reference sequence). The J segment lost 10 bases and the V segment lost 5 bases, leaving 13 bases of the junction unmatched. As DNA, the CDR3 is TGTGCCAGCAGCCCGATTCACAGGGGGTCCTACGAGCAGTTCTTC. It yields the protein CASSPIHRGSYEQFF.

The chain uses TRBV2 and TRBJ1-4; D possibly corresponds to TRBD1 (6 bases). Germline loops: CDR1 SNHLY, CDR2 FYNNEI. CDR3 size: 15 residues. V lost 6 bases to trimming and J lost 4 bases, with 15 bases between them. This CDR3 reads CASSGETRGNEKLFF. In nucleotides, the CDR3 is TGTGCCAGCAGCGGGGAGACCAGGGGTAATGAAAAACTGTTTTTT.

V is TRBV12-5 and J is TRBJ1-5; D is unclear. V lost 1 base and J lost 1, with 11 bases in between. Germline lookup yields CDR1 LGHNT and CDR2 FRNRAP. CDR3 length: 16 amino acids. The CDR3 here is CASGLGTGPSNQPQHF. CDR3 coding DNA: TGTGCTAGTGGTTTGGGGACTGGGCCAAGCAATCAGCCCCAGCATTTT.

This clonotype was detected a few times. This sequence joins TRBV12-5 and TRBJ1-5, with 8 positions matching TRBD1. The V gene end was trimmed by 6 bases and the J gene end by 4 bases; junction bases not matched to a gene: 14. The germline V gene encodes CDR1 LGHNT and CDR2 FRNRAP. This CDR3 contains 17 residues. The CDR3 reads CASGLGQGGGRNQPQHF. CDR3 nucleotides: TGTGCTAGTGGCCTTGGACAGGGAGGAGGGAGGAATCAGCCCCAGCATTTT. The full variable domain, in which reference TRBV12-5 and TRBJ1-5 provide the parts outside the CDR3, is DARVTQTPRHKVTEMGQEVTMRCQPILGHNTVFWYRQTMMQGLELLAYFRNRAPLDDSGMPKDRFSAEMPDATLATLKIQPSEPRDSAVYFCASGLGQGGGRNQPQHFGDGTRLSIL.

The CDR3 DNA follows: TGCGCCAGCAGCCAACAACAGGGGAATGAAAAACTGTTTTTT. As protein: CASSQQQGNEKLFF. The J gene is TRBJ1-4, the V gene TRBV4-1, with 7 bases aligning to TRBD1. V shed 2 bases, J shed 5 bases, and the junction held 2 bases outside the gene matches. CDR1 and CDR2 (germline): MGHRA, YSYEKL. The CDR3 has 14 amino acids.

The chain recombines TRBV28 with TRBJ1-4; a weak D match, TRBD1 (5 bases). Between the trimmed V and J ends, which lost 3 bases and 5 bases, there was a span of 10 bases. The CDR3 runs 14 residues. Germline V gene data show CDR1 as MDHEN and CDR2 as SYDVKM. CDR3 coding DNA: TGTGCCAGCAGTTTGGGTCGACAGAATGAAAAACTGTTTTTT. It yields the protein CASSLGRQNEKLFF.

There are a few counts of this clonotype. The chain links TRBV6-2 or TRBV6-3 to TRBJ2-3; perhaps TRBD1 as D (6 bases). V was trimmed by 4 bases and J by 4 bases, leaving 12 bases between them. CDR1 and CDR2 (germline): MNHEY, SVGEGT. The CDR3 spans 14 residues. The CDR3 DNA reads TGTGCCAGCAGTTTACAGGGACCGCCAGATACGCAGTATTTT. Its protein product is CASSLQGPPDTQYF.